This TCR beta chain was profiled in a study of blood T cell repertoires in COVID-19. Study in general: Acute and convalescent COVID-19 specimens originated in the United States, Italy and Spain. Sources were T cells, B-cell-depleted T cells, or PBMCs; the material itself was cDNA or gDNA.

Source study methods: Amplification with reference gene primers provided the estimates of nucleated cell counts. Sequenced by immunoSEQ multiplex PCR; TCRdb stores in-frame clones only, minus some. The V and J calls and clone size were taken over from that table, and D and trimming were inferred from the DNA. This sample carries 200,000 to 250,000 clones, less than 90% of them seen once, and the ten largest clones take around 6.5%. Germline assignment: CDR1 MDHEN and CDR2 SYDVKM. The junction had 11 bases not matched to a gene; V was cut back by 8 bases and J by 3 bases. The CDR3 runs to 16 residues.

The sequence derives from a man aged 55 to 70 with acute or convalescent COVID-19. Specimen: peripheral blood. The chain couples TRBV28 to TRBJ2-7; 12 bases are shared with TRBD2. In DNA form, the CDR3 reads TGTGCCAGCCTCTCGCCGCGGACTAGCGGGGTCTACGAGCAGTACTTC. The encoded protein is CASLSPRTSGVYEQYF.